This TCR beta chain emerged from a study of T cell responses to AZD1222 COVID-19 vaccine. Notes on the study in general: Spike-specific TCR breadth and depth went up after people got two AZD1222 doses. Donors skewed white British and female; clonal diversity was possibly underestimated. Targeting of unmutated variant regions was reportedly seen in nearly half of spike-specific TCRs. Among vaccine-associated CD4 TCRs, coverage spanned spike, with dominance at 160-218 and 743-854.

The germline CDR1 and CDR2 sequences are SGHNT and YYREEE (reference sequence). Unmatched junction bases numbered 14, after V lost 4 bases and J lost 8 bases. CDR3 length: 16 residues. TCRdb's copy holds only in-frame clones and misses some; the assay was immunoSEQ multiplex PCR. Counted here are around 140,000 clones, approximately 93% occurring once; the ten biggest clones make up roughly 12%. In regard to this clone: As yet, its antigen is unknown.

J is TRBJ1-4 and V is TRBV5-4; 7 positions agree with TRBD1. The sequence was collected from an adult who had recovered from COVID-19. The source was peripheral blood, collected after recovery from COVID-19. CDR3 sequence: CASSLGPTGTYEKLFF. The CDR3 nucleotides read TGTGCCAGCAGCCTTGGGCCGACAGGGACCTACGAAAAACTGTTTTTT.